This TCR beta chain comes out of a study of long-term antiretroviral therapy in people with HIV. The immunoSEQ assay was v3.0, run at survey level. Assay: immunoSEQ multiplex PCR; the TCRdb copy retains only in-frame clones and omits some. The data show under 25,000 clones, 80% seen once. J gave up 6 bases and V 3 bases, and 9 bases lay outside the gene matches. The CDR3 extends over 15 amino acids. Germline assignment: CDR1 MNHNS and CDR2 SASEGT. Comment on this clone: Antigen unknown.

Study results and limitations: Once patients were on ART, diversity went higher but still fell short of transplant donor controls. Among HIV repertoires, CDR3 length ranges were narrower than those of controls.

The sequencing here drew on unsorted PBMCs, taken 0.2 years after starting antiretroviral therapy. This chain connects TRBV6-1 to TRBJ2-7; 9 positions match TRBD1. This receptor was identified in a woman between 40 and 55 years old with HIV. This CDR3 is CASSEQPGTGIEQYF. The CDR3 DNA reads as TGTGCCAGCAGTGAGCAACCCGGGACAGGGATCGAGCAGTACTTC.